This is a list of T cell receptor beta chains from one sample in a study of CD8+ T cells in alopecia areata. Produced via immunoSEQ multiplex PCR; TCRdb's table is partial and in-frame only. The repertoire holds around 86,000 clones, with about 70% as singletons. Sequenced material: CD8+ T cells sorted from blood, taken between weeks 44 and 45, from a patient treated with tofacitinib. These receptors were taken from a human donor with alopecia areata. Both conserved end residues are part of each CDR3.

J | V | CDR3
TRBJ1-1 | TRBV7-9 | CASSLAASWAEAFF
TRBJ1-4 | TRBV7-8 | CASSLRDRADEKLFF
TRBJ1-2 | TRBV5-6 | CASSPGTGLIGYTF
TRBJ1-1 | TRBV10-1 | CASSDWGSTEAFF
TRBJ2-5 | TRBV7-6 | CASSLSGTEETQYF
TRBJ1-2 | TRBV25-1 | CASSDTVYGYTF
TRBJ1-1 | TRBV6-6 | CASSSWGTEGLGAFF
TRBJ2-6 | TRBV27 | CASRAYGANVLTF
TRBJ2-4 | TRBV7-2 | CASSPPVNIQYF
TRBJ2-3 | TRBV4-2 | CASSQDLGTDTQYF
TRBJ2-1 | TRBV15 | CATSRDSGGETNEQFF
TRBJ1-2 | TRBV29-1 | CSVTSDALNYGYTF
TRBJ2-1 | TRBV11-2 | CASSHNEQFF
TRBJ2-2 | TRBV9 | CASSSRDQNTGELFF
TRBJ2-6 | TRBV5-6 | CASSFRPSGANVLTF
TRBJ2-2 | TRBV6-4 | CASSDSDTGELFF
TRBJ2-7 | TRBV2 | CASSQTGQGPSYEQYF
TRBJ2-7 | TRBV14 | CASSQDDSDRAYEQYF
TRBJ1-5 | TRBV6-1 | CASSEAGLGNQPQHF
TRBJ2-1 | TRBV11-1 | CASSLPPLGYNEQFF
TRBJ1-2 | TRBV6-5 | CASSPTSGSGGYTF
TRBJ2-7 | TRBV4-3 | CASSQDANSYEQYF
TRBJ2-2 | TRBV29-1 | CSVDGASGELFF
TRBJ2-3 | TRBV29-1 | CSVVVLAIDTQYF
TRBJ2-3 | TRBV10-2 | CASSGGLASTDTQYF
TRBJ1-5 | TRBV15 | CATSRDLSDNQPQHF
TRBJ1-6 | TRBV15 | CATSRVKDRGFNSPLHF
TRBJ2-3 | TRBV14 | CASSQTPGEGPDTQYF
TRBJ1-5 | TRBV4-3 | CASSQDLVARQPQHF
TRBJ2-3 | TRBV6-5 | CASSTELGVAQYF
TRBJ2-7 | TRBV13 | CASSRGQEIYEQYF
TRBJ1-1 | TRBV5-6 | CASSLEGQNTEAFF
TRBJ1-1 | TRBV5-6 | CASSMGGPSPAFF
TRBJ2-2 | TRBV29-1 | CSVTIAGELFF
TRBJ1-2 | TRBV19 | CASRTREGGYTF
TRBJ1-1 | TRBV7-9 | CASRLGGTEAFF
TRBJ2-7 | TRBV4-3 | CASSQEQGAGYEQYF
TRBJ2-2 | TRBV29-1 | CSVVDENTGELFF
TRBJ2-7 | TRBV13 | CASSLNRDRDSEQYF
TRBJ2-1 | TRBV4-2 | CASSQEGLAGGMNEQFF
TRBJ2-7 | TRBV29-1 | CSVVPSSYEQYF
TRBJ2-6 | TRBV11-2 | CASSLSTGANVLTF
TRBJ2-3 | TRBV9 | CASNPGDPSTDTQYF
TRBJ1-5 | TRBV19 | CAISLGGTGSNQPQHF
TRBJ1-1 | TRBV27 | CASSLERDTEAFF
TRBJ1-1 | TRBV7-6 | CASSLQGSNTEAFF
TRBJ1-5 | TRBV6-1 | CASSVPETAISNQPQHF
TRBJ1-2 | TRBV4-1 | CASSQTDRGNGYTF
TRBJ2-7 | TRBV7-9 | CASRSGVSYEQYF
TRBJ1-6 | TRBV2 | CASSDFGPRTPLHF
TRBJ1-4 | TRBV5-6 | CASSNGGTVNEKLFF
TRBJ2-1 | TRBV7-2 | CASSLAANEQFF
TRBJ2-7 | TRBV11-1 | CASSLGGRSGDEQYF
TRBJ2-7 | TRBV7-3 | CASSLISGGGYEQYF
TRBJ1-1 | TRBV11-2 | CASSPLEGPLDTEAFF
TRBJ2-7 | TRBV5-6 | CASSMTGSGEQYF
TRBJ2-7 | TRBV7-8 | CASSLGEVLYEQYF
TRBJ1-1 | TRBV5-5 | CASSLGEVLEAFF
TRBJ2-7 | TRBV7-9 | CASRLNRGNDEQYF